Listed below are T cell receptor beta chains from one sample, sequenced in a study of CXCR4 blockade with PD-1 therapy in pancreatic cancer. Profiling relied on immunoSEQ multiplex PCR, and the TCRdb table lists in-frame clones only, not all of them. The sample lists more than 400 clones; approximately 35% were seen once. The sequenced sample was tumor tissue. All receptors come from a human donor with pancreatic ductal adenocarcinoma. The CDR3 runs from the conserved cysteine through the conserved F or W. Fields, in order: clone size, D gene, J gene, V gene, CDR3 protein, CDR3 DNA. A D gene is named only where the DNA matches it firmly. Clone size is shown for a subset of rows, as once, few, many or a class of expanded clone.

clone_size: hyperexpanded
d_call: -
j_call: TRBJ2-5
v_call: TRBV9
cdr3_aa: CASSVEGLKGETQYF
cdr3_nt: TGTGCCAGCAGCGTAGAAGGGTTAAAAGGAGAGACCCAGTACTTC

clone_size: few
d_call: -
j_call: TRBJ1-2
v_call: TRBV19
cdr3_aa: CASSPRGHHSNYGYTF
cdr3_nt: TGTGCCAGTAGTCCCCGGGGCCACCACTCTAACTATGGCTACACCTTC

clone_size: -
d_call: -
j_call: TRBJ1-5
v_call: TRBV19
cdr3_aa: CASRSSGNQPQHF
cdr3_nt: TGTGCCAGCCGGTCCTCGGGGAATCAGCCCCAGCATTTT

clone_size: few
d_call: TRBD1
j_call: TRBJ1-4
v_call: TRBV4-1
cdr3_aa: CASSQNPGQANEKLFF
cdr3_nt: TGCGCCAGCAGCCAAAACCCGGGACAGGCTAATGAAAAACTGTTTTTT

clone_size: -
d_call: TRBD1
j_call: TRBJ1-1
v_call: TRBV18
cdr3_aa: CASSPLGTGGRDTEAFF
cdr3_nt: TGTGCCAGCTCACCACTTGGGACAGGGGGGAGAGACACTGAAGCTTTCTTT

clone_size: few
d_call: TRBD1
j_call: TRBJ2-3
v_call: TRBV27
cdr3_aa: CASSDRDPYTDTQYF
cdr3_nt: TGTGCCAGCAGTGACAGGGACCCCTACACAGATACGCAGTATTTT

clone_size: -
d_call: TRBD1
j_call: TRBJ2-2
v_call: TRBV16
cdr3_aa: CASSRPGGRTGELFF
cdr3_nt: TGTGCCAGCAGCCGGCCAGGGGGCCGGACCGGGGAGCTGTTTTTT

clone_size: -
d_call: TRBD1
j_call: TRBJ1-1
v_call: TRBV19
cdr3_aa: CASRKLWGGQGTTEAFF
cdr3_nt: TGTGCCAGTAGGAAGTTGTGGGGGGGACAGGGGACCACTGAAGCTTTCTTT

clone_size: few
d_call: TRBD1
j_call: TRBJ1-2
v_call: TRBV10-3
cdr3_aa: CASRTPGQGTYGYTF
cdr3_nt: TGTGCCAGCCGTACTCCGGGACAGGGAACCTATGGCTACACCTTC

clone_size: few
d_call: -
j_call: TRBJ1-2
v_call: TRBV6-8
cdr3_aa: CASSYPRTLYGYTF
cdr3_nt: TGTGCCAGCAGTTACCCCAGAACTCTCTATGGCTACACCTTC

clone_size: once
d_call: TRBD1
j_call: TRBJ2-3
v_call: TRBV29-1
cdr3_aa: CSGGQGPTDTQYF
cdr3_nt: TGCAGCGGGGGACAGGGTCCGACAGATACGCAGTATTTT

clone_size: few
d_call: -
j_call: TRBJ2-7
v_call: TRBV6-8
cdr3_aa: CASSSQGTGWSYEQYF
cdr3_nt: TGTGCCAGCAGTTCCCAGGGTACGGGGTGGTCCTACGAGCAGTACTTC

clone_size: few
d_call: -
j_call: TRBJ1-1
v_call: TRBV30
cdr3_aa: CAWSVSGVNTEAFF
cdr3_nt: TGTGCCTGGAGTGTGTCGGGGGTAAACACTGAAGCTTTCTTT

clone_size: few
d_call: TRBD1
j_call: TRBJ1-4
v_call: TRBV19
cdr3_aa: CASRGGWEKLFF
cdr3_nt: TGTGCCAGCAGAGGGGGCTGGGAAAAACTGTTTTTT

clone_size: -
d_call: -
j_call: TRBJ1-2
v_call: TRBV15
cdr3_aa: CATSRDLGQDGYTF
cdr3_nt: TGTGCCACCAGCAGAGATCTGGGGCAAGATGGCTACACCTTC

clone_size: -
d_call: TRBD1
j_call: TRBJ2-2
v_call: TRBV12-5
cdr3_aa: CASGLTGGPLFF
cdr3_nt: TGTGCTAGTGGTTTGACAGGGGGCCCGCTGTTTTTT

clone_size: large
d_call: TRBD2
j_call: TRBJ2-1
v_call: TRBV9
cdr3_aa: CASTWTSGYNEQFF
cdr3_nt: TGTGCCAGCACCTGGACTAGCGGGTACAATGAGCAGTTCTTC

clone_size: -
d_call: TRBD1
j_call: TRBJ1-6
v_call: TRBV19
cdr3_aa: CASSSHRGGSYNSPLHF
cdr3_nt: TGTGCCAGTAGTTCACACAGGGGAGGCTCCTATAATTCACCCCTCCACTTT

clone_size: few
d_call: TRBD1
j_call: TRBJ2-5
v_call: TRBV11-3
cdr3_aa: CASSKGQGATETQYF
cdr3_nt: TGTGCCAGCAGCAAGGGACAGGGGGCGACAGAGACCCAGTACTTC

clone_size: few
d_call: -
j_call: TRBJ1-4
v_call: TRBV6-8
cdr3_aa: CASSYRGVDEKLFF
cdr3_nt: TGTGCCAGCAGTTACAGGGGGGTCGACGAAAAACTGTTTTTT

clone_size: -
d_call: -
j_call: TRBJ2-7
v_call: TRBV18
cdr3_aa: CASSPGTAEGYEQYF
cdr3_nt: TGTGCCAGCTCACCAGGGACAGCGGAGGGCTACGAGCAGTACTTC

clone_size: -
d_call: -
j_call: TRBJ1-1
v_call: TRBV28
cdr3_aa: CASSLARYEAFF
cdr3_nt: TGTGCCAGCAGTTTAGCCAGGTATGAAGCTTTCTTT

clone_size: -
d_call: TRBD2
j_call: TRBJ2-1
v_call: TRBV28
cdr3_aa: CASISGGRAYNEQFF
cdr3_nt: TGTGCCAGCATTAGCGGGGGGAGAGCCTACAATGAGCAGTTCTTC

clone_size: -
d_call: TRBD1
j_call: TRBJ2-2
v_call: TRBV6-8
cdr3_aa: CASSYFDRGPIGELFF
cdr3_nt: TGTGCCAGCAGTTACTTTGACAGGGGGCCAATTGGGGAGCTGTTTTTT

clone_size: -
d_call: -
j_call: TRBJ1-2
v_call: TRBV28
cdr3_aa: CASSFRQIWHGYTF
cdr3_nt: TGTGCCAGCAGTTTCCGACAGATATGGCATGGCTACACCTTC

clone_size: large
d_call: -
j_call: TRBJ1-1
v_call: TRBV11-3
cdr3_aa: CASSFLGDATEAFF
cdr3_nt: TGTGCCAGCAGCTTCCTCGGGGACGCCACTGAAGCTTTCTTT

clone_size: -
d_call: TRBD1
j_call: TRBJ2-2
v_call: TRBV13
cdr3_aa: CASVGQLGGELFF
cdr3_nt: TGTGCCAGCGTGGGACAGTTAGGTGGGGAGCTGTTTTTT

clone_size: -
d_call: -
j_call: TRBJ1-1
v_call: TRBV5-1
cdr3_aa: CASSYSDGNTEAFF
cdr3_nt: TGCGCCAGCAGCTATTCCGACGGGAACACTGAAGCTTTCTTT

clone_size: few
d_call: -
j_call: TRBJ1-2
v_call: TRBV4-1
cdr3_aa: CASSHRRGSNYGYTF
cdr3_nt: TGCGCCAGCAGCCACCGAAGGGGATCTAACTATGGCTACACCTTC

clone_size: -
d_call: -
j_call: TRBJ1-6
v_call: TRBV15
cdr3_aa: CATSRDTGYGSPLHF
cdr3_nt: TGTGCCACCAGCAGGGATACAGGGTACGGGTCACCCCTCCACTTT

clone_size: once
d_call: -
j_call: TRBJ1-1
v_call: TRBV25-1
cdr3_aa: CASSPREGEEAFF
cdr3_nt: TGTGCCAGCAGTCCCCGGGAGGGTGAAGAAGCTTTCTTT

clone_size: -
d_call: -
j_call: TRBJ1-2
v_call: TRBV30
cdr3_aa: CATRDGYGYTF
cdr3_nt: TGTGCCACCCGGGACGGCTATGGCTACACCTTC

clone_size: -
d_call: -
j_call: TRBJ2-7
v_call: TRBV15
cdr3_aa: CATSRDRQWKNEQYF
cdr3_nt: TGTGCCACCAGCAGAGATCGACAGTGGAAGAACGAGCAGTACTTC

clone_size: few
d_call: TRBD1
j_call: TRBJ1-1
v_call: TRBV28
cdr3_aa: CASSFQGVMNTEAFF
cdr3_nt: TGTGCCAGCAGTTTCCAGGGGGTTATGAACACTGAAGCTTTCTTT

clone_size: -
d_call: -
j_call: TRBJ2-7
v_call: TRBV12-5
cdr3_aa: CASGLGGDRGRDF
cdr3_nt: TGTGCTAGTGGTTTGGGGGGGGACAGAGGACGGGACTTC

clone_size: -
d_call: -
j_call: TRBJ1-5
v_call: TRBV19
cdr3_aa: CASSIEIFQPQHF
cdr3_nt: TGTGCCAGTAGTATCGAAATATTTCAGCCCCAGCATTTT

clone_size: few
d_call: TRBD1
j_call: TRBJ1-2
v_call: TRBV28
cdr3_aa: CASSLSGGINYGYTF
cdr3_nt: TGTGCCAGCAGTTTATCAGGGGGAATTAACTATGGCTACACCTTC

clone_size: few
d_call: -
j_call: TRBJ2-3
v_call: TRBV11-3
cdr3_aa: CASRFTGGGDTQYF
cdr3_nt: TGTGCCAGCAGGTTTACAGGGGGAGGGGATACGCAGTATTTT

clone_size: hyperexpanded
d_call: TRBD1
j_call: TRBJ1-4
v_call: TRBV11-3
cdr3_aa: CASSEQGRGFEKLFF
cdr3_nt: TGTGCCAGCAGCGAACAGGGGCGCGGATTCGAAAAACTGTTTTTT

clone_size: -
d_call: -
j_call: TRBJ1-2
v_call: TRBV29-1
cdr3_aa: CSVEMWDIYGYTF
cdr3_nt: TGCAGCGTTGAAATGTGGGATATCTATGGCTACACCTTC

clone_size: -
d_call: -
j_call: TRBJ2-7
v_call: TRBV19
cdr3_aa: CASSVRDGSYEQYF
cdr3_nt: TGTGCCAGTAGTGTCCGGGACGGGTCCTACGAGCAGTACTTC

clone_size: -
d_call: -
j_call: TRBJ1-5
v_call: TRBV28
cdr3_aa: CASISDRTNQPQHF
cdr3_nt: TGTGCCAGCATCTCTGACAGGACCAATCAGCCCCAGCATTTT

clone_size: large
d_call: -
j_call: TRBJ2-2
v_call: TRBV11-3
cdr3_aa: CASSLVGKGDTGELFF
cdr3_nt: TGTGCCAGCAGCTTGGTCGGGAAGGGGGACACCGGGGAGCTGTTTTTT

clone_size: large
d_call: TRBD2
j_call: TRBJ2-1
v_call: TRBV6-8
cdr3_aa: CASSYTGLAGGNEQFF
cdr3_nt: TGTGCCAGCAGTTACACAGGACTAGCGGGGGGTAATGAGCAGTTCTTC

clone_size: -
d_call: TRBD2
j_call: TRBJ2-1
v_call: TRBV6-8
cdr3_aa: CASSFEGLAGEQFF
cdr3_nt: TGTGCCAGCAGTTTTGAGGGACTAGCGGGGGAGCAGTTCTTC

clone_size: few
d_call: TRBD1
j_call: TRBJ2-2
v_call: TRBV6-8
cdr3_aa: CASSRDRGETGELFF
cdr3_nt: TGTGCCAGCAGCCGGGACAGGGGAGAAACCGGGGAGCTGTTTTTT

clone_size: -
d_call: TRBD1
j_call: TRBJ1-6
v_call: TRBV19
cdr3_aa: CASSDRGSYNSPLHF
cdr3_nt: TGTGCCAGTAGCGACAGGGGCTCCTATAATTCACCCCTCCACTTT